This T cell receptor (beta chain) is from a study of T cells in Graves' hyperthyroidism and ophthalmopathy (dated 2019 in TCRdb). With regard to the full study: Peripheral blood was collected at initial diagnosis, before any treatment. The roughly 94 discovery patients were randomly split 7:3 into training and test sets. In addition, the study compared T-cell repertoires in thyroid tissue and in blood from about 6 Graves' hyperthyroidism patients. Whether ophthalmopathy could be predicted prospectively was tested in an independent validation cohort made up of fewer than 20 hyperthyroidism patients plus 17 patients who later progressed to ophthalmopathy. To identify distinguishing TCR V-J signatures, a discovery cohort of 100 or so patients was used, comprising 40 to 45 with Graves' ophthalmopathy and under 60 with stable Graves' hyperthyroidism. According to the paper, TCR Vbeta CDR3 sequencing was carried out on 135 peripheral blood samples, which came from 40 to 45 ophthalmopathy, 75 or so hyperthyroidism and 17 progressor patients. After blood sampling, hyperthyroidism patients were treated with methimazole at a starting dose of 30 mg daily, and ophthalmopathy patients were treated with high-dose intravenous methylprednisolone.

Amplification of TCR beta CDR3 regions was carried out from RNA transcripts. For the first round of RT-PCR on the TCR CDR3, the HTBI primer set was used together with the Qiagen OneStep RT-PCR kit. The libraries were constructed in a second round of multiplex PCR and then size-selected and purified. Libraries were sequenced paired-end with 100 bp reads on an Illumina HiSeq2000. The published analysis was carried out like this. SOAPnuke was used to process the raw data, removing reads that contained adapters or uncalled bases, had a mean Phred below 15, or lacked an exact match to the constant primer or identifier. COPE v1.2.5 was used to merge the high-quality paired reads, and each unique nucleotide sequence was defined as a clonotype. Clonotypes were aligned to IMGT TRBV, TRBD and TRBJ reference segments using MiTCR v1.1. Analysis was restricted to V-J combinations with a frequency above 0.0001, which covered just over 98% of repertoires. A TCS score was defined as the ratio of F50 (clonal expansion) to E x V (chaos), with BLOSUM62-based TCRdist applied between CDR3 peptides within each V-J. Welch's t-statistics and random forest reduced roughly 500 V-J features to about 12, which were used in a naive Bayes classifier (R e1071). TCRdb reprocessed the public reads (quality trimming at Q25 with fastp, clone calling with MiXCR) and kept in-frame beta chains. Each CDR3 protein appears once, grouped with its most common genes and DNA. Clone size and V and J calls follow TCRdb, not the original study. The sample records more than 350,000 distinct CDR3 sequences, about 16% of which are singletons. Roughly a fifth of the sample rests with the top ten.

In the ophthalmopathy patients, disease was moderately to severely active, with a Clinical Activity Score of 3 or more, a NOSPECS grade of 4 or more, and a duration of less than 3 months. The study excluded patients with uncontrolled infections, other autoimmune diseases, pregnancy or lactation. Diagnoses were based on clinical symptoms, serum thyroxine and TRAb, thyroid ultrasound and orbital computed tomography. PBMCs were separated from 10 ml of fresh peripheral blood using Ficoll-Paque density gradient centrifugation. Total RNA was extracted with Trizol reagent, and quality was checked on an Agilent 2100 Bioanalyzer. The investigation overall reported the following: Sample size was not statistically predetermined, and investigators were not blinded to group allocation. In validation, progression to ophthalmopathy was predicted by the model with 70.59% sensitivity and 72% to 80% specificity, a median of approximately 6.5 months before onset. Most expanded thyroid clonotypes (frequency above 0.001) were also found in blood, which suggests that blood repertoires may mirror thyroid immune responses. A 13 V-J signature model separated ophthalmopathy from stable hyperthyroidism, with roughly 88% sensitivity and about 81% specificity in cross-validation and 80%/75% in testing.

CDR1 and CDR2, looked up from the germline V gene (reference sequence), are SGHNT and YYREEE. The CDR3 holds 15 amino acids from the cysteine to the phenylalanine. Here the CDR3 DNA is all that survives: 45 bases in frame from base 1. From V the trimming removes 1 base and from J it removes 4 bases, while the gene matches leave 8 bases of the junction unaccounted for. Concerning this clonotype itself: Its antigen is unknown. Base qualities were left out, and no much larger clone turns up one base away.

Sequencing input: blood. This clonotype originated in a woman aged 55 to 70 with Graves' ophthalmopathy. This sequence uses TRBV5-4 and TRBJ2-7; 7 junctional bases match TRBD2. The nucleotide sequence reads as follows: TGTGCCAGCAGCTTGAGTGGGCTAGCGGAATACGAGCAGTACTTC. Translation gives CASSLSGLAEYEQYF.